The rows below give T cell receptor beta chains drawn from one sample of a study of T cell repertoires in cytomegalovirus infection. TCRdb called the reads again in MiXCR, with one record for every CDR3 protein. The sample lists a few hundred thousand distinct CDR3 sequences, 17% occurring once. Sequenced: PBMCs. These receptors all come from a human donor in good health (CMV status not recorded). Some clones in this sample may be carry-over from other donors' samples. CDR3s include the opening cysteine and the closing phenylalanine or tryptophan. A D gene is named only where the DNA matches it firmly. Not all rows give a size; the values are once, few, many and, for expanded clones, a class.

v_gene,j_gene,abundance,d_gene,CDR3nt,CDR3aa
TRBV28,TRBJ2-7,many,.,TGTGCCAGCAGTTTGGTGCAGGGGAATGGATTATACGAGCAGTACTTC,CASSLVQGNGLYEQYF
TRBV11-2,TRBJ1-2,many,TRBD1,TGTGCCAGCAGCTCCTATACGACAGGGCGCTATGGCTACACCTTC,CASSSYTTGRYGYTF
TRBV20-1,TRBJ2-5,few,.,TGCAGTGCACCTACCTCGGGGCAGGGTCAAGAGACCCAGTACTTC,CSAPTSGQGQETQYF
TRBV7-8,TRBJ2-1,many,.,TGTGCCAGCAGCTTAGGGGACAACTGGGGTACGGAGCAGTTCTTC,CASSLGDNWGTEQFF
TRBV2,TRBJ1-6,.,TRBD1,TGTGCCAGCACCAACACCCGGGCGTCACAGGGGATCATCCTCCACTTT,CASTNTRASQGIILHF
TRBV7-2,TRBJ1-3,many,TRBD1,TGTGCCAGCAGCTTAAGGCAGGGGGAAAACACCATATATTTT,CASSLRQGENTIYF
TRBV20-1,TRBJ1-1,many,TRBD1,TGCAGTGCTAGAGATCTAGGACAGGGTTGGACTGAAGCTTTCTTT,CSARDLGQGWTEAFF
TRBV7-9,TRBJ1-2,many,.,TGTGCCAGCTCTAAGGACAGTAACTATGGCTACACCTTC,CASSKDSNYGYTF
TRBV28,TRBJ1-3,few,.,TGTGCCAGCAGTTTTTTAGGAAACACCATATATTTT,CASSFLGNTIYF
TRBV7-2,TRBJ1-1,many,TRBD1,TGTGCCAGCAGCTTAGTGGGACAGGGTATCGGTGAAGCTTTCTTT,CASSLVGQGIGEAFF
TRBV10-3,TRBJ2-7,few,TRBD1,TGTGCCATCAGGCAGGGGGCGGTATACGAGCAGTACTTC,CAIRQGAVYEQYF